Below are 22 T cell receptor beta chains sequenced from a single sample in a study of blood T cell repertoires in COVID-19. This table comes from immunoSEQ multiplex PCR, and its TCRdb copy is limited to in-frame clones, with some not included. The sample lists roughly 39,000 clones; around nine tenths were seen once. The sample comprised peripheral blood. The receptor source for this set is a human donor in a cohort sampled during active COVID-19.

This clone was seen just once. The rearrangement links TRBV3-1 (or the pseudogene TRBV3-2) to TRBJ1-2, with D uncertain. Germline-derived CDR1 and CDR2 are LGHDT and YNNKEL (reference sequence). V was pared by 5 bases and J by 4 bases, with 14 bases between. The CDR3 sequence is 14 residues long. The CDR3 DNA reads TGTGCCAGCAGCTCCGTTAGTCCTCTCTATGGCTACACCTTC. Its protein is CASSSVSPLYGYTF.

The chain joins TRBV2 to TRBJ1-5; no reliable D call. Germline values: CDR1 SNHLY, CDR2 FYNNEI. The V and J ends lost 4 bases and 7 bases respectively, with 8 bases between them. The CDR3 has 12 amino acids. CDR3 coding DNA: TGTGCCAGCAGTGGTTCGGTCCAGCCCCAGCATTTT. Its translation: CASSGSVQPQHF.

This clone turned up a few times. The chain is built from TRBV6-5 and TRBJ1-6, with a tentative D call TRBD1 (6 bases). The CDR3 contains 15 residues. Deletions cut 6 bases from V and 3 bases from J, with 12 bases between. The germline V gene has CDR1 MNHEY and CDR2 SVGAGI. For the CDR3, the DNA is TGTGCCAGCAGGAAGATACAGGGCTATAATTCACCCCTCCACTTT. This codes for CASRKIQGYNSPLHF.

This sequence joins TRBV28 and TRBJ2-7; D is possibly TRBD1 (6 bases). This CDR3 has 15 residues. V was shortened by 4 bases and J by 1 base, with 14 bases between the two germline ends. Germline CDR1 reads MDHEN; CDR2 reads SYDVKM. CDR3 region: CASSSPGHISYEQYF. The CDR3 DNA follows: TGTGCCAGCAGTTCTCCGGGACATATTTCCTACGAGCAGTACTTC.

The chain employs TRBV5-1 and TRBJ1-5; no clear D gene. Deletions cut 7 bases from V and 5 bases from J, with 19 bases between. The CDR3 is made up of 15 amino acids. Looked up from germline, CDR1 is SGHRS and CDR2 is YFSETQ. CDR3 nucleotides: TGCGCCAGCCAACCTTCACCCGGGGTAGATCAGCCCCAGCATTTT. Its translation is CASQPSPGVDQPQHF.

This CDR3 is CSVVRGWERGYTF. The CDR3 DNA is TGCAGCGTTGTTCGGGGATGGGAGAGGGGCTACACCTTC. The V call is TRBV29-1, the J call TRBJ1-2; D gene unclear. Germline CDR1 reads SQVTM; CDR2 reads ANQGSEA. Trimming removed 4 bases from V and 8 bases from J, with 17 bases in between. The CDR3 covers 13 residues.

J is TRBJ1-4 and V is TRBV6-5; 8 positions agree with TRBD1. Trimming cost V 7 bases and J 4 bases; bases outside gene matches: 5. CDR3 size: 14 residues. Germline V gives CDR1 MNHEY, CDR2 SVGAGI. For the CDR3, the DNA is TGTGCCAGCAAAAGACAGGGGTTTAATGAAAAACTGTTTTTT. Translation: CASKRQGFNEKLFF.

V usage is TRBV5-6 and J usage is TRBJ2-7, with D possibly being TRBD1 (5 bases). Germline CDR1 is SGHDT and CDR2 is YYEEEE. V lost 4 bases, J lost 3 bases, and 8 bases lay in between. This CDR3 is built from 12 residues. CDR3 DNA: TGTGCCAGCAGCAGACAGATCTACGAGCAGTACTTC. Amino acid sequence: CASSRQIYEQYF. Supplemented by reference TRBV5-6 and TRBJ2-7, the full variable domain reads DAGVTQSPTHLIKTRGQQVTLRCSPKSGHDTVSWYQQALGQGPQFIFQYYEEEERQRGNFPDRFSGHQFPNYSSELNVNALLLGDSALYLCASSRQIYEQYFGPGTRLTVT.

This clone was observed once. J is TRBJ2-7 and V is TRBV7-9, with a weak D call TRBD2 (6 bases). Deletions cut 4 bases from V and 3 bases from J, with 10 bases between. The CDR3 spans 13 residues. Germline lookup yields CDR1 SEHNR and CDR2 FQNEAQ (reference sequence). CDR3 bases: TGTGCCAGCAGCTCGGGACTCTACTACGAGCAGTACTTC. Translation gives CASSSGLYYEQYF.

The V call is TRBV28, the J call TRBJ2-7; perhaps TRBD1 as D (5 bases). The CDR3 sequence is 13 residues long. Trimming removed 2 bases at V and 6 bases at J, with 11 bases between. In germline, CDR1 is MDHEN, CDR2 SYDVKM. CDR3 loop: CASSLPGSGEQYF. The CDR3 coding sequence is TGTGCCAGCAGTTTACCAGGGTCGGGCGAGCAGTACTTC.

The rearrangement uses TRBV7-2 and TRBJ1-5, with no clear D. This CDR3 is 15 amino acids long. The germline V gene encodes CDR1 SGHTA and CDR2 FQGNSA. V was cut by 5 bases and J by 7 bases, with 18 bases left in between. The CDR3 nucleotides are TGTGCCAGCAGCCTTCGTCCCGCCTCGGGACAGCCCCAGCATTTT. Translated: CASSLRPASGQPQHF. Combining the CDR3 with reference TRBV7-2 and TRBJ1-5 gives the whole variable domain GAGVSQSPSNKVTEKGKDVELRCDPISGHTALYWYRQSLGQGLEFLIYFQGNSAPDKSGLPSDRFSAERTGGSVSTLTIQRTQQEDSAVYLCASSLRPASGQPQHFGDGTRLSIL.

This clone was picked up a small number of times. V usage is TRBV19 and J usage is TRBJ2-2; TRBD2 aligns across 12 bases. Germline CDR1 and CDR2: LNHDA and SQIVND (reference sequence). Trimming at V came to 9 bases and at J to 8 bases, leaving 4 bases not matched to a gene. The CDR3 runs to 13 residues. CDR3 region: CARKTSGSGELFF. CDR3 coding DNA: TGTGCCAGAAAGACTAGCGGGAGTGGGGAGCTGTTTTTT.

This chain links TRBV2 with TRBJ2-2, with no clear D. The CDR3 extends over 13 amino acids. V was trimmed by 5 bases and J by 1 base, leaving 5 bases between them. Germline V CDR1 and CDR2: SNHLY, FYNNEI. The CDR3 loop is CASSTRNTGELFF. The DNA for the CDR3 is TGTGCCAGCAGTACTCGGAACACCGGGGAGCTGTTTTTT.

The V call is TRBV19, the J call TRBJ2-3; D remains unclear. Germline V CDR1 and CDR2: LNHDA, SQIVND (reference sequence). The CDR3 extends over 14 amino acids. The ends were cut back, 4 bases at V and 2 bases at J, with 10 bases in the middle. CDR3 bases: TGTGCCAGTAGTACCGTACTTAACACAGATACGCAGTATTTT. Its protein is CASSTVLNTDTQYF.

The CDR3 bases are TGTGCCAGTAGTATAGGGGTCTTAGCGGGGAGCGATGAGCAGTTCTTC. Protein: CASSIGVLAGSDEQFF. This chain connects TRBV19 to TRBJ2-1, with TRBD2 identical over 8 bases. There are 16 residues in the CDR3. With 1 base clipped from V and 8 bases from J, the junction kept 10 bases outside the gene matches. CDR1 and CDR2 from the germline V gene are LNHDA and SQIVND (reference sequence).

J is TRBJ2-5 and V is TRBV9; the match to TRBD2 covers 16 bases. The CDR3 spans 15 residues. V lost 2 bases to trimming and J lost 11 bases; unmatched junction nucleotides: 6. Germline-derived CDR1 and CDR2 are SGDLS and YYNGEE. CDR3 region: CASSVGTSGGARQYF. CDR3 DNA sequence: TGTGCCAGCAGCGTGGGGACTAGCGGGGGGGCTCGGCAGTACTTC.

This clone was picked up one time. The chain joins TRBV5-6 to TRBJ2-7; 10 bases line up with TRBD1. The CDR3 has 15 amino acids. With V trimmed by 4 bases and J by 1 base, 5 bases remained unmatched. CDR1 and CDR2 from the germline V gene are SGHDT and YYEEEE. The CDR3 sequence: CASSPGQGGSYEQYF. The DNA of the CDR3 is TGTGCCAGCAGCCCAGGACAGGGGGGGTCCTACGAGCAGTACTTC.

This sequence joins TRBV4-1 and TRBJ2-7, with 15 bases aligning to TRBD2. Germline V gene sequence: CDR1 MGHRA, CDR2 YSYEKL. The CDR3 runs 18 residues. V was clipped by 2 bases and J by 0 bases; unmatched bases: 5. CDR3 in DNA: TGCGCCAGCAGCCAATGGACTAGCGGGGGGGCAATCTCCTACGAGCAGTACTTC. This encodes CASSQWTSGGAISYEQYF.

This clone is a singleton in its sample. The chain is built from TRBV5-1 and TRBJ1-2, with D uncertain. The germline gives CDR1 SGHRS, CDR2 YFSETQ. The V gene lost 5 bases and the J gene lost 0 bases, with 26 bases spanning the gap. CDR3 length: 19 amino acids. In DNA, the CDR3 is TGCGCCAGCAGACCTTGGTACTACCCCGACGGACTGACTAACTATGGCTACACCTTC. Its translation: CASRPWYYPDGLTNYGYTF.

The chain has TRBV7-3 and TRBJ1-2; possible D gene TRBD1, 5 bases. Deletions cut 5 bases from V and 2 bases from J, with 9 bases between. In germline, CDR1 is SGHTA, CDR2 FQGTGA. This CDR3 has 13 amino acids. This chain's CDR3 is CASSPRVNYGYTF. CDR3 coding DNA: TGTGCCAGCAGCCCCAGGGTGAACTATGGCTACACCTTC.

The rearrangement joins TRBV7-9 to TRBJ2-3; 7 bases line up with TRBD2. The CDR3 extends over 17 amino acids. Trimming took 8 bases from V and 5 from J; bases not matched to a gene: 19. Germline assignment: CDR1 SEHNR and CDR2 FQNEAQ (reference sequence). This CDR3 is CASASGESPLNRDTQYF. CDR3 in DNA: TGTGCCAGCGCGAGCGGGGAGTCACCCCTAAATAGAGATACGCAGTATTTT. Looking up the rest from reference TRBV7-9 and TRBJ2-3 gives the full variable domain: DTGVSQNPRHKITKRGQNVTFRCDPISEHNRLYWYRQTLGQGPEFLTYFQNEAQLEKSRLLSDRFSAERPKGSFSTLEIQRTEQGDSAMYLCASASGESPLNRDTQYFGPGTRLTVL.

In this sample, this clone turned up once. Sequence at one end of the junction differs from germline and may be a read error. The chain couples TRBV2 to TRBJ2-7; 7 nucleotides match TRBD1. This CDR3 region has 15 residues. Per germline, CDR1 SNHLY and CDR2 FYNNEI. CDR3 nucleotides: TGTGCCAGCAGGGAAGAAACGGGACAGACCTACGAGCAGTACTTC. This gives the protein CASREETGQTYEQYF.